This T cell receptor beta chain appears in the sequencing data of a study of blood T cell repertoires in COVID-19. Looking at the study overall: Samples taken during acute and convalescent COVID-19 were collected in the United States, Italy and Spain.

In the original processing: Amplifying reference gene primers gave estimates of nucleated cell counts. Method: immunoSEQ multiplex PCR; TCRdb's copy keeps in-frame clones and lacks some. Clone size and the V and J calls come from that table; the DNA yielded D and trimming. The data contain some 300,000 clones, around 87% of them singletons. This clone is a singleton in its sample. V was clipped by 5 bases and J by 5 bases, with 13 bases between them. The CDR3 extends over 13 amino acids. Per the germline V gene, CDR1 is SSHAT and CDR2 is FNYEAQ (reference sequence). Input material: peripheral blood. This chain joins TRBV7-7 and TRBJ2-7; D possibly corresponds to TRBD1 (6 bases). The origin of this receptor is a man aged 18 to 30 with active or convalescent COVID-19. The CDR3 coding sequence is TGTGCCAGCAGCGATCAGGGGAGCAACGAGCAGTACTTC. Protein product: CASSDQGSNEQYF. Together with reference TRBV7-7 and TRBJ2-7, the CDR3 gives the full variable domain: GAGVSQSPRYKVTKRGQDVTLRCDPISSHATLYWYQQALGQGPEFLTYFNYEAQPDKSGLPSDRFSAERPEGSISTLTIQRTEQRDSAMYRCASSDQGSNEQYFGPGTRLTVT.